This paragraph covers one TCR beta chain sequence. CDR1 and CDR2 (germline): MNHNS, SASEGT. J gave up 6 bases and V 6 bases, and 13 bases lay outside the gene matches. The CDR3 length is 15 residues. The PCR made use of 60 Vbeta and 13 Jbeta primers. TCRdb's copy holds only in-frame clones and misses some; the assay was immunoSEQ multiplex PCR. There are 150,000 to 200,000 clones in the sample; approximately 80% occur only once, and 0.5% to 0.8% lies in the top ten. These data come from a study of cytomegalovirus exposure and HLA in healthy donors. V and J are TRBV6-1 and TRBJ1-2; the match to TRBD1 covers 7 bases. Sequenced material: PBMCs. The TCR sequence derives from a boy younger than 18 in good health and CMV-seronegative. The CDR3 is CASSRGTVEVDGYTF. The DNA of the CDR3 is TGTGCCAGCAGCCGGGGGACAGTTGAGGTAGATGGCTACACCTTC.